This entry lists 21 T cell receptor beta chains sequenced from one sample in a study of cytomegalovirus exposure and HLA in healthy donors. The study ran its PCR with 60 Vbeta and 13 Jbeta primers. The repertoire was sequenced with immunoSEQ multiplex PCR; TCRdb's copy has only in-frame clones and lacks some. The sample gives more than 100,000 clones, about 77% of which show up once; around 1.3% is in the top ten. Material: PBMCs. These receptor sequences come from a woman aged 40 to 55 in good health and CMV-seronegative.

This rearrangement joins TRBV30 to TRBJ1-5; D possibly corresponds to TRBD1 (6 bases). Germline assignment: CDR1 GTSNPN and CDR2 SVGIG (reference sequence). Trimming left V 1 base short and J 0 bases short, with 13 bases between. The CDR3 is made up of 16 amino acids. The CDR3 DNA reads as TGTGCCTGGAGTGAGACAGGAAAAGATAGCAATCAGCCCCAGCATTTT. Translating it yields CAWSETGKDSNQPQHF.

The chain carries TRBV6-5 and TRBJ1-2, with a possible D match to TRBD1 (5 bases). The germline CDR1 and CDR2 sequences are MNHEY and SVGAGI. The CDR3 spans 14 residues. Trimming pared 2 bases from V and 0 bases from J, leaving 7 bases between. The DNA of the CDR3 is TGTGCCAGCAGTTACATGGACACTAACTATGGCTACACCTTC. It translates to CASSYMDTNYGYTF.

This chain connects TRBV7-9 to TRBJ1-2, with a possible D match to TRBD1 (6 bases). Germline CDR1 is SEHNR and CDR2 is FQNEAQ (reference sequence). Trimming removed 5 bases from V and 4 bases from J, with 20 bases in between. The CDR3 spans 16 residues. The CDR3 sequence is CASSVLRQALGYGYTF. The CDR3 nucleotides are TGTGCCAGCAGCGTACTACGACAGGCCCTAGGCTATGGCTACACCTTC.

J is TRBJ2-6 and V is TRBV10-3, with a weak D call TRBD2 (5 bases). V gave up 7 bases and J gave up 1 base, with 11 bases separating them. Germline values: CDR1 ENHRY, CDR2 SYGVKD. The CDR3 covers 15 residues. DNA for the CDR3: TGTGCCATCACCCCCGGGGAATCTGGGGCCAACGTCCTGACTTTC. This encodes CAITPGESGANVLTF.

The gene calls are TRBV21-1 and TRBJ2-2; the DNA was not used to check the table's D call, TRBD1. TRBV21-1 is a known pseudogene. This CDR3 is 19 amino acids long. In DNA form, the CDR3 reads TGTGCCAGCAGCAAAGCTAGGGACAGGGGAAGAGTGAACACCGGGGAGCTGTTTTTT. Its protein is CASSKARDRGRVNTGELFF.

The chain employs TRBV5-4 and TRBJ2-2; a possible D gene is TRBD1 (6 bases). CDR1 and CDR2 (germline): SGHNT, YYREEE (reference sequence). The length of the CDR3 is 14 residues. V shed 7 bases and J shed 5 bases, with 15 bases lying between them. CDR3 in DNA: TGTGCCAGCGGTCAACAGGGTCCGACCGGGGAGCTGTTTTTT. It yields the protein CASGQQGPTGELFF.

CDR3 nucleotides: TGTGCCAGCTCACCCGACATTGGGAGCACAGATACGCAGTATTTT. The encoded protein is CASSPDIGSTDTQYF. The chain links TRBV18 to TRBJ2-3; D call uncertain. CDR3 length equals 15 residues. Germline CDR1 KGHSH, CDR2 LQKENI. V lost 3 bases and J 0 bases, leaving 10 bases between the germline ends.

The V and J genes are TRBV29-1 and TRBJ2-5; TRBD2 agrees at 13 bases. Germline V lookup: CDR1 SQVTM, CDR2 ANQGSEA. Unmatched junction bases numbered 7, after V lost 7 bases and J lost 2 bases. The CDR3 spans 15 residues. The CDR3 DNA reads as TGCAGCGCTAGACTAGCGGGGGGCCGTCAAGAGACCCAGTACTTC. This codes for CSARLAGGRQETQYF.

CDR3 DNA: TGCGCCAGCAGCTTAACACAGGAACCCTACGAGCAGTACTTC. Amino acid sequence: CASSLTQEPYEQYF. V is TRBV5-1 and J is TRBJ2-7; TRBD1 is a possible D gene (5 bases). V lost 2 bases and J 2 bases, leaving 11 bases between the germline ends. Per germline, CDR1 SGHRS and CDR2 YFSETQ. The CDR3 totals 14 residues.

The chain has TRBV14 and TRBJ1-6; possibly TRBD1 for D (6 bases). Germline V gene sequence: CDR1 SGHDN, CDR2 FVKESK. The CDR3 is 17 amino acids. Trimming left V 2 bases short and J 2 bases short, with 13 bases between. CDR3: CASSQWNSGAYNSPLHF. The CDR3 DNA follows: TGTGCCAGCAGCCAATGGAATTCAGGGGCCTATAATTCACCCCTCCACTTT. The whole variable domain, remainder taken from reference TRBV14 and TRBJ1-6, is EAGVTQFPSHSVIEKGQTVTLRCDPISGHDNLYWYRRVMGKEIKFLLHFVKESKQDESGMPNNRFLAERTGGTYSTLKVQPAELEDSGVYFCASSQWNSGAYNSPLHFGNGTRLTVT.

CDR3 region: CASSPGTGYQPQHF. The CDR3 nucleotides are TGTGCCAGCAGTCCCGGGACAGGGTATCAGCCCCAGCATTTT. This chain links TRBV7-9 with TRBJ1-5; 9 bases align to TRBD1. The V and J ends lost 6 bases and 5 bases, in that order; junction bases with no gene match: 5. Germline CDR1 SEHNR, CDR2 FQNEAQ (reference sequence). The CDR3 is 14 amino acids.

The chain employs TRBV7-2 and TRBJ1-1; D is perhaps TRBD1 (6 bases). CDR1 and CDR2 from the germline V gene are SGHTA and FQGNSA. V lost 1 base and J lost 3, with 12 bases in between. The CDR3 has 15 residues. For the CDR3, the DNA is TGTGCCAGCAGCTTAGGGTCAGGGGCGTACACTGAAGCTTTCTTT. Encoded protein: CASSLGSGAYTEAFF.

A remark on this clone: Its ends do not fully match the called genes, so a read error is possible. The CDR3 region has the DNA TGTGCCACGACGGGACAGGGAAGCATCTTC. Its protein is CATTGQGSIF. This chain joins TRBV2 and TRBJ1-2; TRBD1 aligns across 9 bases. CDR1 and CDR2 from the germline V gene are SNHLY and FYNNEI. CDR3 length: 10 residues.

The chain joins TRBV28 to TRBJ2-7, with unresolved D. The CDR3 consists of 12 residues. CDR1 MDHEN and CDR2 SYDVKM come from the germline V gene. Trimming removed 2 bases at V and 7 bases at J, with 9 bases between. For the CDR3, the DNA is TGTGCCAGCAGTTTACAAGTCGAGGAGCAGTACTTC. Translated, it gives CASSLQVEEQYF.

DNA of the CDR3: TGCGCCAGCAGCCCGCGTGCGGGGTACGAGCAGTACTTC. This gives the protein CASSPRAGYEQYF. The rearrangement uses TRBV4-3 and TRBJ2-7, with D perhaps matching TRBD2 (6 bases). Trimming took 4 bases from V and 4 from J, leaving 11 bases between them. The germline gives CDR1 LGHNA, CDR2 YSLEER. The CDR3 contains 13 residues.

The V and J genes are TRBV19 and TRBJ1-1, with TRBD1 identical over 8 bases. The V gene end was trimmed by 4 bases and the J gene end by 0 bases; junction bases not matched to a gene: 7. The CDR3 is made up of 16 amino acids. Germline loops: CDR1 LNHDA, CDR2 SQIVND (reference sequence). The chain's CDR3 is CASSTGRDRLNTEAFF. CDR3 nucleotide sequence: TGTGCCAGTAGTACCGGCCGGGACAGGTTGAACACTGAAGCTTTCTTT.

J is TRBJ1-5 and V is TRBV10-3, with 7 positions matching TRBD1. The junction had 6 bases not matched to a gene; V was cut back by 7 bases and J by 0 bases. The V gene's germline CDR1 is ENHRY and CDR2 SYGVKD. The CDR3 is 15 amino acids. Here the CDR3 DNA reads TGTGCCATCACCCCGGGACAGAGTAGCAATCAGCCCCAGCATTTT. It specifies CAITPGQSSNQPQHF.

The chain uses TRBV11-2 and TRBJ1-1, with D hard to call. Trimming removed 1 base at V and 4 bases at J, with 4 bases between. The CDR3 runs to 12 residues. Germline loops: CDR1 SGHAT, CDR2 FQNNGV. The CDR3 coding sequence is TGTGCCAGCAGCTTAGGGGCCACTGAAGCTTTCTTT. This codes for CASSLGATEAFF.

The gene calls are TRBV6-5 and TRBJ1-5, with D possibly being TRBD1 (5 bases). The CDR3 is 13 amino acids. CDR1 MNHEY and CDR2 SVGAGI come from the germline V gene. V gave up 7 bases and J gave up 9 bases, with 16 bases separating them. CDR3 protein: CASKPAGERPQHF. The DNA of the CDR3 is TGTGCCAGCAAACCAGCGGGGGAGCGGCCCCAGCATTTT.

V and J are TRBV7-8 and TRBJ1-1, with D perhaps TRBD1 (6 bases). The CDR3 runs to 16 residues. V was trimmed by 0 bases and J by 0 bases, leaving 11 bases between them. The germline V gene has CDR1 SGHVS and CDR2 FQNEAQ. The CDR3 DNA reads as TGTGCCAGCAGCTTAGCTAACAGGGCTATGAACACTGAAGCTTTCTTT. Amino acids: CASSLANRAMNTEAFF.

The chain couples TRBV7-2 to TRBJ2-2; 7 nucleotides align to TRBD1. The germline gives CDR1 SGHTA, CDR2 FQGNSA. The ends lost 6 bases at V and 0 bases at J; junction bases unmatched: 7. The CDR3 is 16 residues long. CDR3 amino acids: CASRRDRPTNTGELFF. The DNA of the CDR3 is TGTGCCAGCAGACGGGACAGACCCACGAACACCGGGGAGCTGTTTTTT.